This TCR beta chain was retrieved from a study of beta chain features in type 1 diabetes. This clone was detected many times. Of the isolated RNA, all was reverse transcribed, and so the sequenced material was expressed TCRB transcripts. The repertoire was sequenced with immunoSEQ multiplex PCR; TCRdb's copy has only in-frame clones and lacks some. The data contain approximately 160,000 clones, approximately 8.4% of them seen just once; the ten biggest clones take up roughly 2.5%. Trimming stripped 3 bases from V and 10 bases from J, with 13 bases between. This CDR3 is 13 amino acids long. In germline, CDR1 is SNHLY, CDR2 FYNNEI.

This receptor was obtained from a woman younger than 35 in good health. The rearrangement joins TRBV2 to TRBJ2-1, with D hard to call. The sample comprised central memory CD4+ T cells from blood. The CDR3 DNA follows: TGTGCCAGCAGTGAGAATATTCGGTGGGAGCAGTTCTTC. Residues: CASSENIRWEQFF.